The subject of this entry is one TCR beta chain. The antigen is unknown. V was trimmed by 4 bases and J by 2 bases, leaving 21 bases between them. This CDR3 region has 17 residues. Germline V gene data show CDR1 as SGHVS and CDR2 as FQNEAQ. This entry belongs to a study of OX40 agonist ivuxolimab in advanced cancers. The assay was immunoSEQ multiplex PCR, and TCRdb's table has in-frame clones only and misses some. The sample lists 52,000 or so clones; 84% were seen once. Study-level results: Fewer expanded clones were found on average in CD4+ than in CD8+ T cells.

J is TRBJ2-7 and V is TRBV7-8, with D unclear. Source: CD4+ or CD8+ T cells sorted from blood, taken in a trial of the OX40 agonist ivuxolimab. This sequence originates from an adult with an advanced solid tumor such as melanoma, head and neck, liver or kidney cancer. CDR3 amino acids: CASSSTRSSLRAYEQYF. The CDR3 DNA follows: TGTGCCAGCAGCTCAACCCGAAGCTCCCTACGGGCCTACGAGCAGTACTTC.